This T cell receptor (beta chain) was obtained from a study of OX40 agonist ivuxolimab in advanced cancers. Study as a whole: Ivuxolimab, an antibody that agonizes OX40 (CD134), was administered to the patients.

Study observations and caveats: Antigen targets of the expanded peripheral T cells went undetermined. Expanded clones were, on average, more numerous in CD8+ T cells than in CD4+.

The CDR3 totals 14 residues. V lost 0 bases to trimming and J lost 8 bases, with 13 bases between them. Germline CDR1 is ENHRY and CDR2 is SYGVKD. The investigators sampled blood at baseline, at cycle 4 day 1, and at cycle 7 day 1. Of note for this clone: As yet, its antigen is unknown.

Assay used: immunoSEQ multiplex PCR; TCRdb lists only in-frame clones, some missing. Of 30,000 to 45,000 clones listed, about 86% are singletons. The chain uses TRBV10-3 and TRBJ1-1, with D possibly matching TRBD1 (5 bases). The sequence was obtained from an adult with an advanced solid tumor such as melanoma, head and neck, liver or kidney cancer. Sequencing was performed on CD4+ or CD8+ T cells sorted from blood, taken in a trial of the OX40 agonist ivuxolimab. The DNA of the CDR3 is TGTGCCATCAGTGAGTCCATCAGGGCCCCCGAAGCTTTCTTT. Residues: CAISESIRAPEAFF.